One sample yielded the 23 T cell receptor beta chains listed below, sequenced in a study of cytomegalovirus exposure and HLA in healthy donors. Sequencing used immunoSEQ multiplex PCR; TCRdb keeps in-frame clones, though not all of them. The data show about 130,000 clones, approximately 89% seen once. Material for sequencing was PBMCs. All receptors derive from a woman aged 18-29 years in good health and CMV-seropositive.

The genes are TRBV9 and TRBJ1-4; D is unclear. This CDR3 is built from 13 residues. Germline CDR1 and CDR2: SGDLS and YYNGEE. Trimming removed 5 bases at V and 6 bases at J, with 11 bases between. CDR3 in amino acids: CASSSPPHEKLFF. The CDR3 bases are TGTGCCAGCAGTTCTCCCCCCCATGAAAAACTGTTTTTT.

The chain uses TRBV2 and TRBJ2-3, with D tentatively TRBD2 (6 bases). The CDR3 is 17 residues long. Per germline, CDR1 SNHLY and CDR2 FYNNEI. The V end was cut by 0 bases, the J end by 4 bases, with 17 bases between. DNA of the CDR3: TGTGCCAGCAGTGAAGCGAGGAGGGCTTATCAGTCAGATACGCAGTATTTT. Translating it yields CASSEARRAYQSDTQYF.

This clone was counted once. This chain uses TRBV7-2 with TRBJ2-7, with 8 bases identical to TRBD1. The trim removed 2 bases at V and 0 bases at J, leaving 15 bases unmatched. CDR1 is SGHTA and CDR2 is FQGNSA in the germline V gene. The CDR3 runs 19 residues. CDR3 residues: CASSLFPGQGVVSSYEQYF. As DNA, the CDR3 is TGTGCCAGCAGCTTATTCCCAGGACAGGGAGTAGTTAGCTCCTACGAGCAGTACTTC.

CDR3 sequence reads: CASSPFTDTQYF. CDR3 nucleotides: TGTGCCAGCAGTCCATTTACAGATACGCAGTATTTT. The chain has TRBV7-9 and TRBJ2-3; D unresolved. This CDR3 has 12 residues. Germline assignment: CDR1 SEHNR and CDR2 FQNEAQ (reference sequence). V was clipped by 6 bases and J by 3 bases, with 7 bases between them.

CDR3 sequence (DNA): TGTGCCAGCAGTCCCAAGACTGCCCTATCTGAAAAACTGTTTTTT. Its translation: CASSPKTALSEKLFF. The chain couples TRBV27 to TRBJ1-4; no clear D gene. V gave up 5 bases and J gave up 7 bases, with 17 bases separating them. The germline V gene has CDR1 MNHEY and CDR2 SMNVEV (reference sequence). The CDR3 totals 15 residues.

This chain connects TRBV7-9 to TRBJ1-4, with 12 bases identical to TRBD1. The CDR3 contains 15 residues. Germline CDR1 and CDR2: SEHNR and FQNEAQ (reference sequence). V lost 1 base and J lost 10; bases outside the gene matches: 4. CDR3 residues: CASSLEWDRGRKLFF. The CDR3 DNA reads TGTGCCAGCAGCTTAGAATGGGACAGGGGGCGAAAACTGTTTTTT.

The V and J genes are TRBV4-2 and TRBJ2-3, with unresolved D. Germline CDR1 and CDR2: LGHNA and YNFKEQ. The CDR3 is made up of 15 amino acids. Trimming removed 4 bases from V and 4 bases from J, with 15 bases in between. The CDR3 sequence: CASSPLPGGADTQYF. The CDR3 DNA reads TGTGCCAGCAGCCCCCTCCCCGGCGGCGCAGATACGCAGTATTTT.

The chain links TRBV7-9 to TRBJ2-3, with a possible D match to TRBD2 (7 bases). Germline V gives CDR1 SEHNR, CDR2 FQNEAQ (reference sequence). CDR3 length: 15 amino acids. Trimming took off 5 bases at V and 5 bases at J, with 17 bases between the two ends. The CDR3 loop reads CASSQGQTGGDTQYF. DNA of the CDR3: TGTGCCAGCAGCCAGGGGCAGACGGGGGGAGATACGCAGTATTTT.

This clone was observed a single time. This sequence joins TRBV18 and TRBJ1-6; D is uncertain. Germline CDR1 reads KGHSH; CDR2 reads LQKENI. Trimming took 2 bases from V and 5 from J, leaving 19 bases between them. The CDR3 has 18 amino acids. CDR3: CASSPTEAAVPDNSPLHF. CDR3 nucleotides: TGTGCCAGCTCACCAACGGAGGCAGCCGTTCCCGATAATTCACCCCTCCACTTT.

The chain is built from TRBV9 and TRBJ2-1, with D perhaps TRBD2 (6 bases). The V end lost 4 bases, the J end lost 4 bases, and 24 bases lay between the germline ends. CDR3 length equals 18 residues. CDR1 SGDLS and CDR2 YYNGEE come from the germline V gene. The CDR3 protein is CASSQKGTPQPGYNEQFF. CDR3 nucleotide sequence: TGTGCCAGCAGCCAAAAAGGGACTCCCCAACCGGGGTACAATGAGCAGTTCTTC.

The CDR3 spells CASDQGGRYQPQHF. CDR3 DNA: TGCGCCAGCGATCAGGGAGGAAGGTATCAGCCCCAGCATTTT. V gene TRBV5-1 combines with J gene TRBJ1-5, with a weak D call TRBD1 (5 bases). Trimming cost V 7 bases and J 5 bases, with 16 bases left between them. This CDR3 is 14 amino acids long. Germline V gives CDR1 SGHRS, CDR2 YFSETQ.

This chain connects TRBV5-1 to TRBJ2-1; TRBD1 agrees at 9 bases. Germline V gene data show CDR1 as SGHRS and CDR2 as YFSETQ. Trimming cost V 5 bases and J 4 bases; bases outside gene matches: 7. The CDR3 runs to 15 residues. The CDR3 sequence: CASRYLGQGYNEQFF. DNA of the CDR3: TGCGCCAGCAGGTATTTGGGACAGGGATACAATGAGCAGTTCTTC.

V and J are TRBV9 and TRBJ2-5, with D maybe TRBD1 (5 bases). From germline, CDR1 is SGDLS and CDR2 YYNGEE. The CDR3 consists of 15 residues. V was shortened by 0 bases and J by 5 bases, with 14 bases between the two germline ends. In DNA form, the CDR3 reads TGTGCCAGCAGCGTAGATTCTAGGGGCAGGGAGACCCAGTACTTC. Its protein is CASSVDSRGRETQYF. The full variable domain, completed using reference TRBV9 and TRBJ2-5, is DSGVTQTPKHLITATGQRVTLRCSPRSGDLSVYWYQQSLDQGLQFLIQYYNGEERAKGNILERFSAQQFPDLHSELNLSSLELGDSALYFCASSVDSRGRETQYFGPGTRLLVL.

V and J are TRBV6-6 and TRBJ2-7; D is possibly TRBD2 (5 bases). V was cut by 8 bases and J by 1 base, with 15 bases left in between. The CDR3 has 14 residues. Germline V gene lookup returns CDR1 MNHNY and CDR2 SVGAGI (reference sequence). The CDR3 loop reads CASSPEGLSYEQYF. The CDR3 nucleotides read TGTGCCAGCTCCCCCGAGGGCCTATCCTACGAGCAGTACTTC.

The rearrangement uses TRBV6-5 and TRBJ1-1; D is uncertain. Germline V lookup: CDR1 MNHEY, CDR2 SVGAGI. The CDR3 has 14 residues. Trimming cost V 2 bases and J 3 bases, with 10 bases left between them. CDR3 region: CASSYLSGDTEAFF. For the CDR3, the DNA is TGTGCCAGCAGTTACCTTTCCGGGGACACTGAAGCTTTCTTT.

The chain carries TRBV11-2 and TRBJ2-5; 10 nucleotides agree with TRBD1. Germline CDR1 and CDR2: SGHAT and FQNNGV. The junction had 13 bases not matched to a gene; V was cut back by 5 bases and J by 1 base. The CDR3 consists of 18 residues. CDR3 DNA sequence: TGTGCCAGCAGCACATGGGACAGGGGTCAAAGCCTCCAAGAGACCCAGTACTTC. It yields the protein CASSTWDRGQSLQETQYF.

CDR3 residues: CASSKGRATYEQYF. CDR3 sequence (DNA): TGTGCCAGTAGTAAAGGCAGGGCCACCTACGAGCAGTACTTC. This rearrangement joins TRBV19 to TRBJ2-7; weak D call: TRBD1 (5 bases). Trimming stripped 4 bases from V and 2 bases from J, with 12 bases between. The germline V gene encodes CDR1 LNHDA and CDR2 SQIVND (reference sequence). The CDR3 length is 14 residues.

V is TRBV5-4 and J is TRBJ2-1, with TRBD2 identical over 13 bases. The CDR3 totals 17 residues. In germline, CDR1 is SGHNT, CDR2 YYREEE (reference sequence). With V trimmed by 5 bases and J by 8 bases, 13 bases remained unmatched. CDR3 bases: TGTGCCAGCAGTGGGACTAGCGGGATTACTGTTTTGGATGAGCAGTTCTTC. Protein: CASSGTSGITVLDEQFF.

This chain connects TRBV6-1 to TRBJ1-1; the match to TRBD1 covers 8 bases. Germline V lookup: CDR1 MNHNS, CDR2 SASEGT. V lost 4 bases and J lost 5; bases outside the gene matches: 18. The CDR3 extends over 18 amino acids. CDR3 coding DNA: TGTGCCAGCAGTGCTAACCTAGGACAGGGAGTGGGAAGGACTGAAGCTTTCTTT. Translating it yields CASSANLGQGVGRTEAFF.

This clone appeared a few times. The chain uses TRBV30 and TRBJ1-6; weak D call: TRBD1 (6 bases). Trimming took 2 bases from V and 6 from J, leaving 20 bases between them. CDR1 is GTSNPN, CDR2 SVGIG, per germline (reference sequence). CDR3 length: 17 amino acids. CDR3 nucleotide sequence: TGTGCCTGGAGTACCATGCGGGGGGCCACGCTTAATTCACCCCTCCACTTT. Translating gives CAWSTMRGATLNSPLHF.

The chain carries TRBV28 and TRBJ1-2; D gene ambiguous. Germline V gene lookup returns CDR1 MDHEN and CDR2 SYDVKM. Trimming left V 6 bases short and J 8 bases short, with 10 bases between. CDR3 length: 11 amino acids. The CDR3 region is CASSLAGGYTF. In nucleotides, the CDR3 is TGTGCCAGCAGCCTCGCCGGGGGCTACACCTTC.

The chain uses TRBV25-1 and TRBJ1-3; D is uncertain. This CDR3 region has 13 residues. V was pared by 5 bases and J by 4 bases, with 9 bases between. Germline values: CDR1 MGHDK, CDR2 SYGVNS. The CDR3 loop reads CASSWAGGNTIYF. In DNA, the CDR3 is TGTGCCAGCAGTTGGGCAGGAGGAAACACCATATATTTT.

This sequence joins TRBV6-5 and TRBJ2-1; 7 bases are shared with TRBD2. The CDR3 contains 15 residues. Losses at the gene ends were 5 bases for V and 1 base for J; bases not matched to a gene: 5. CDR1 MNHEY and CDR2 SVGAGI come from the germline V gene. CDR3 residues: CASSTGTNSYNEQFF. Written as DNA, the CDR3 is TGTGCCAGCAGTACCGGGACTAATTCCTACAATGAGCAGTTCTTC.